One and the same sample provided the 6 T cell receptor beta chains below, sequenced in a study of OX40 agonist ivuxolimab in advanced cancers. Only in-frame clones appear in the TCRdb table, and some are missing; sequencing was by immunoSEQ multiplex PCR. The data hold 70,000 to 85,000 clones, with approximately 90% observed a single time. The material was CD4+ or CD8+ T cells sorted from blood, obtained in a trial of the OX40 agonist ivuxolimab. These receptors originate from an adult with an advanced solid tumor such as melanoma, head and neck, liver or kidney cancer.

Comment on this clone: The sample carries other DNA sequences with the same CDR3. The CDR3: CASSLSSDQPQHF. CDR3 nucleotide sequence: TGTGCCAGCAGCTTATCCTCCGATCAGCCCCAGCATTTT. The J gene is TRBJ1-5, the V gene TRBV7-2; D uncertain. With 2 bases removed from V and 5 bases from J, the gap between germline ends came to 7 bases. CDR3 length: 13 residues. Looked up from germline, CDR1 is SGHTA and CDR2 is FQGNSA.

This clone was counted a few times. In DNA form, the CDR3 reads TGTGCCAGCAGCGTCGCAGGGGGGGAAGCCTACGAGCAGTACTTC. Protein: CASSVAGGEAYEQYF. The chain is built from TRBV5-4 and TRBJ2-7, with D possibly called TRBD1 or TRBD2 (7 bases each). This CDR3 comprises 15 residues. V lost 4 bases to trimming and J lost 2 bases, with 16 bases between them. CDR1 and CDR2 (germline): SGHNT, YYREEE (reference sequence).

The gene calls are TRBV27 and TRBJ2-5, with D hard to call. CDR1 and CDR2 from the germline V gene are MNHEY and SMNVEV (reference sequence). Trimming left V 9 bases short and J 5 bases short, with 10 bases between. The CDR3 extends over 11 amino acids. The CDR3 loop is CARVPRETQYF. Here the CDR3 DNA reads TGTGCCAGGGTCCCCAGGGAGACCCAGTACTTC.

The CDR3 protein is CASSGDRAQPQHF. The CDR3 DNA is TGTGCCAGCAGCGGGGACAGGGCTCAGCCCCAGCATTTT. This chain links TRBV6-5 with TRBJ1-5, with 9 bases fitting TRBD1. The V and J ends lost 6 bases and 6 bases, in that order; junction bases with no gene match: 3. Germline CDR1 and CDR2: MNHEY and SVGAGI. The CDR3 contains 13 residues.

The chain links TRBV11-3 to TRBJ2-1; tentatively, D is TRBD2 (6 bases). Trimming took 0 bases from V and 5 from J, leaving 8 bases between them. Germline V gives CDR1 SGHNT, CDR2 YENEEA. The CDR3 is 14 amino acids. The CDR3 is CASSLEGGDNEQFF. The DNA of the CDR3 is TGTGCCAGCAGCTTAGAGGGGGGAGACAATGAGCAGTTCTTC.

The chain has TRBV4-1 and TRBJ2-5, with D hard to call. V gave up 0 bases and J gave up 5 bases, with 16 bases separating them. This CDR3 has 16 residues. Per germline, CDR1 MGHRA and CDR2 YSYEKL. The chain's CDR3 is CASSQDLVGIGETQYF. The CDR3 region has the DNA TGCGCCAGCAGCCAAGATTTAGTAGGGATTGGGGAGACCCAGTACTTC.